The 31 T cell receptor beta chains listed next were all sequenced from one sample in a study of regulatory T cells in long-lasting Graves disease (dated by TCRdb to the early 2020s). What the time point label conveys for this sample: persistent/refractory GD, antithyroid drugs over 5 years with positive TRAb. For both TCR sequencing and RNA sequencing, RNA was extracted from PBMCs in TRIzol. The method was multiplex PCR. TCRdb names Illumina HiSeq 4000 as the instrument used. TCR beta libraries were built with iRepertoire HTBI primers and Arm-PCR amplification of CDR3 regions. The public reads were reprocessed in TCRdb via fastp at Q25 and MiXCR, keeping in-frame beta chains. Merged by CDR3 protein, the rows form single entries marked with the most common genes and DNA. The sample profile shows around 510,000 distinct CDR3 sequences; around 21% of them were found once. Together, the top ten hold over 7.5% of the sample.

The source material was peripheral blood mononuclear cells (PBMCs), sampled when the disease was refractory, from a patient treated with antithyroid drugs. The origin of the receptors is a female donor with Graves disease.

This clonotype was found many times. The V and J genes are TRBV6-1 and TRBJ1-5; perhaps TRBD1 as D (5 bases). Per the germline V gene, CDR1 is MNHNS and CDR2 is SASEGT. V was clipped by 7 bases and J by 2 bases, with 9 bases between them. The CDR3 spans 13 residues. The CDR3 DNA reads TGTGCCAGCATGGAGGGGCGCAATCAGCCCCAGCATTTT. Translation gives CASMEGRNQPQHF.

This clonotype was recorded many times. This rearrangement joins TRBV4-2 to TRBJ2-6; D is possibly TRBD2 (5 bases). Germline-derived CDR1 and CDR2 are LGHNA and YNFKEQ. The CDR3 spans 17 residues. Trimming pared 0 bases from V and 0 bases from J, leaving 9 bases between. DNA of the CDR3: TGTGCCAGCAGCCAAGATCCAGCGGTCTCTGGGGCCAACGTCCTGACTTTC. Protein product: CASSQDPAVSGANVLTF.

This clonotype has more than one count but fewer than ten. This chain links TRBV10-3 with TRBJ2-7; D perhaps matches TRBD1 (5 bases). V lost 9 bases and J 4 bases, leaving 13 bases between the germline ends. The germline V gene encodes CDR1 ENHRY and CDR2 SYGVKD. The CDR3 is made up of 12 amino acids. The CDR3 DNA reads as TGTGCCATTGGGGTAGGGGTATACGAGCAGTACTTC. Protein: CAIGVGVYEQYF.

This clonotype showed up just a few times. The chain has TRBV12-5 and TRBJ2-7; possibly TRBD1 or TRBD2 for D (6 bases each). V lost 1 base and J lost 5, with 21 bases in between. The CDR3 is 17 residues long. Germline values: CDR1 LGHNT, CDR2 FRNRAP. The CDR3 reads CASGLATLGGAIHEQYF. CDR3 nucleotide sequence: TGTGCTAGTGGTTTGGCAACCCTCGGGGGCGCGATCCACGAGCAGTACTTC.

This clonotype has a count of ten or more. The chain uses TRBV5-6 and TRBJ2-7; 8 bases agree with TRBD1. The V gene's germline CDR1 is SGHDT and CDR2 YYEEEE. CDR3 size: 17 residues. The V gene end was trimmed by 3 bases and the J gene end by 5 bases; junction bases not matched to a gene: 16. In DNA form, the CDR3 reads TGTGCCAGCAGCTATGGGGGCGGACAGGGAGTTTGGGACGAGCAGTACTTC. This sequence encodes CASSYGGGQGVWDEQYF.

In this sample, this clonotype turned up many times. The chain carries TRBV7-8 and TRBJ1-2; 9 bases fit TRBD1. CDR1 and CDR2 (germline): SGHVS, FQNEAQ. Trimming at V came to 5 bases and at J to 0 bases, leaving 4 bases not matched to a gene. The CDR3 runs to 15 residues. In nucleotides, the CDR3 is TGTGCCAGCAGCCCACGACAGGGGGCTAACTATGGCTACACCTTC. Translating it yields CASSPRQGANYGYTF.

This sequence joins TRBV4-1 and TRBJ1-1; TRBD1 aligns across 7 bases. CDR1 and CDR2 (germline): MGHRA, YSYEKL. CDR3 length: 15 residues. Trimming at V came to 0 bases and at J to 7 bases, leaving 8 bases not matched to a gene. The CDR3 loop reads CASSQDKGTAVEAFF. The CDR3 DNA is TGCGCCAGCAGCCAAGATAAGGGGACAGCGGTTGAAGCTTTCTTT.

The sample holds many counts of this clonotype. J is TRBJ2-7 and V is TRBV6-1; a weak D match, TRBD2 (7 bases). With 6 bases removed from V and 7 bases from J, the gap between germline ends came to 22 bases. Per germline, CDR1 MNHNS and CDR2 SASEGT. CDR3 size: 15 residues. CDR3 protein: CASRPFGRGALEQYF. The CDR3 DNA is TGTGCCAGCAGGCCTTTCGGCCGGGGGGCCCTGGAGCAGTACTTC.

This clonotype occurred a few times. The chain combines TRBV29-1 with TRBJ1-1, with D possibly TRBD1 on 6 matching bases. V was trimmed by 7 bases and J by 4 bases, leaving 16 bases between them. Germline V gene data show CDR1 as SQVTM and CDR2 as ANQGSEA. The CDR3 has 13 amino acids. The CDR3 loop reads CSATTGLATEAFF. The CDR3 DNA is TGCAGCGCTACGACAGGCTTGGCCACTGAAGCTTTCTTT. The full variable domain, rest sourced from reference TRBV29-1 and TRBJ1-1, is SAVISQKPSRDICQRGTSLTIQCQVDSQVTMMFWYRQQPGQSLTLIATANQGSEATYESGFVIDKFPISRPNLTFSTLTVSNMSPEDSSIYLCSATTGLATEAFFGQGTRLTVV.

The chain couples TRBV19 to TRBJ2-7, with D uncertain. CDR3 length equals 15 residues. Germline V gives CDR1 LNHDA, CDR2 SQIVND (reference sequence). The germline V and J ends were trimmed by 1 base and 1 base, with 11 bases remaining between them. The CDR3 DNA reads TGTGCCAGTAGTATAGGGGCAGGACGATCCTACGAGCAGTACTTC. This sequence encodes CASSIGAGRSYEQYF.

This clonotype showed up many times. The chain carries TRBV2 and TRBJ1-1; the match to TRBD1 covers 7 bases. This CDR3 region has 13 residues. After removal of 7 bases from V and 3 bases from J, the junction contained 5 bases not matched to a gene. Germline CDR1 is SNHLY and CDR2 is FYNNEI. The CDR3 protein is CASKIDRDTEAFF. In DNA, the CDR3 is TGTGCCAGCAAAATCGACAGGGACACTGAAGCTTTCTTT.

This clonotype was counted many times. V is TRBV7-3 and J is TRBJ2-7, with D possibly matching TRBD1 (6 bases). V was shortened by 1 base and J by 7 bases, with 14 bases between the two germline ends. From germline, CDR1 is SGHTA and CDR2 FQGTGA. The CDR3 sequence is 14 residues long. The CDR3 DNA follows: TGTGCCAGCAGCTTAAGGGGCTATAGGGGGGAGCAGTACTTC. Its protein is CASSLRGYRGEQYF.

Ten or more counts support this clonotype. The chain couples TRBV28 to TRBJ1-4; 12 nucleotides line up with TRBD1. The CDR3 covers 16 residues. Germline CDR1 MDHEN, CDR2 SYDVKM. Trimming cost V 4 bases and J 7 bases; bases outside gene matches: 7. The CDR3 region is CASSYLPGQGAEKLFF. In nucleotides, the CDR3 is TGTGCCAGCAGTTACCTCCCGGGACAGGGGGCTGAAAAACTGTTTTTT.

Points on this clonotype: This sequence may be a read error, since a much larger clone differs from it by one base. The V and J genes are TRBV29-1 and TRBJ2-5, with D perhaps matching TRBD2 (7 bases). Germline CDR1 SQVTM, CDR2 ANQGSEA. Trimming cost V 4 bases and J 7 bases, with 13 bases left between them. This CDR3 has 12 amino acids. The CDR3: CSVVVGGGTQYF. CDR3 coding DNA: TGCAGCGTTGTTGTGGGAGGGGGGACCCAGTACTTC.

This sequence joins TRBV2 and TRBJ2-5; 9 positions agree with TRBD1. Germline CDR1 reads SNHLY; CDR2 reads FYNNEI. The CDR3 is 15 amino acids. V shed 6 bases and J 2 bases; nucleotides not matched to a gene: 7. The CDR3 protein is CASRPGQGRQETQYF. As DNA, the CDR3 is TGTGCCAGCAGACCCGGACAGGGGCGACAAGAGACCCAGTACTTC. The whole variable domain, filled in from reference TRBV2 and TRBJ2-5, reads EPEVTQTPSHQVTQMGQEVILRCVPISNHLYFYWYRQILGQKVEFLVSFYNNEISEKSEIFDDQFSVERPDGSNFTLKIRSTKLEDSAMYFCASRPGQGRQETQYFGPGTRLLVL.

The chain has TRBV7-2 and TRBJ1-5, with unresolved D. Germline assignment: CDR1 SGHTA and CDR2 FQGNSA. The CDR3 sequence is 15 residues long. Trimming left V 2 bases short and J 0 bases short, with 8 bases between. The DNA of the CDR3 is TGTGCCAGCAGCTTACAAGTCAATAGCAATCAGCCCCAGCATTTT. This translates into CASSLQVNSNQPQHF.

The chain's CDR3 is CASSDRDRWTDTQYF. The CDR3 DNA is TGTGCCAGCAGTGACCGGGACAGGTGGACAGATACGCAGTATTTT. This rearrangement joins TRBV28 to TRBJ2-3, with 8 positions matching TRBD1. The CDR3 extends over 15 amino acids. V was pared by 5 bases and J by 3 bases, with 7 bases of the junction left unmatched. CDR1 is MDHEN, CDR2 SYDVKM, per germline.

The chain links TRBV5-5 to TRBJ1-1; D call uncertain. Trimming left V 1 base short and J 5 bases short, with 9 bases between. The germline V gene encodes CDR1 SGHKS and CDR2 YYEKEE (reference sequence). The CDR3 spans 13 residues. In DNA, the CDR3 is TGTGCCAGCAGCTTGAAGCCGAGGACTGAAGCTTTCTTT. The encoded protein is CASSLKPRTEAFF.

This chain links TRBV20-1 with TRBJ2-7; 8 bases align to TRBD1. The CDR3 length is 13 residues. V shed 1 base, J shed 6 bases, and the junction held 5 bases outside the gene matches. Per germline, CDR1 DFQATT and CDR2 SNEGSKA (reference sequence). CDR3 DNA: TGCAGTGCTAGAGTAATACAGGGGGGCGAGCAGTACTTC. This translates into CSARVIQGGEQYF.

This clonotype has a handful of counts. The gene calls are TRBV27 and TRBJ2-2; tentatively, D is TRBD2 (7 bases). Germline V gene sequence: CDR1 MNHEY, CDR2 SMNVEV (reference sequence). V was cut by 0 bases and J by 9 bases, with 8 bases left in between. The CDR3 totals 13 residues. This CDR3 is CASSLSGGRELFF. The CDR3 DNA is TGTGCCAGCAGTTTATCCGGGGGGCGGGAGCTGTTTTTT.

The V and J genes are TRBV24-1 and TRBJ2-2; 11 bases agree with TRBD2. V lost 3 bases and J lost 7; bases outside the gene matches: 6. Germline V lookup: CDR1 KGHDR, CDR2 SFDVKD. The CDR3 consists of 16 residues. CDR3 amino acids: CATSDVLAGDVGELFF. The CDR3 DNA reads TGTGCCACCAGTGATGTACTAGCGGGAGATGTCGGGGAGCTGTTTTTT.

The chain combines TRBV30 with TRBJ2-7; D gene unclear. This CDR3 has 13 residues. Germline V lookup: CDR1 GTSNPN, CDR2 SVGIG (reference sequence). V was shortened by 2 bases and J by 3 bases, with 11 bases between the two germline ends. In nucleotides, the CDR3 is TGTGCCTGGAGTTTTACCCCGATCTACGAGCAGTACTTC. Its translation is CAWSFTPIYEQYF.

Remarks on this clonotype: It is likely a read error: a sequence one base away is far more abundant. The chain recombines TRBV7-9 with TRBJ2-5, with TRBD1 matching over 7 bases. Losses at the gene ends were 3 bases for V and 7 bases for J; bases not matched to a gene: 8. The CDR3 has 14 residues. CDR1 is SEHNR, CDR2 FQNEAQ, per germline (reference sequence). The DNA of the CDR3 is TGTGCCAGCAGCTTCGCAGGGGGTGGAGGGACCCAGTACTTC. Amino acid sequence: CASSFAGGGGTQYF.

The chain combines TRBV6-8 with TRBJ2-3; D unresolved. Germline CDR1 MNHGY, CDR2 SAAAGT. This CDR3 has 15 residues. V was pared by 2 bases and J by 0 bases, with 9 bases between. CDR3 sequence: CASSYVSTSTDTQYF. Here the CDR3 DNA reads TGTGCCAGCAGTTACGTTAGCACTAGCACAGATACGCAGTATTTT.

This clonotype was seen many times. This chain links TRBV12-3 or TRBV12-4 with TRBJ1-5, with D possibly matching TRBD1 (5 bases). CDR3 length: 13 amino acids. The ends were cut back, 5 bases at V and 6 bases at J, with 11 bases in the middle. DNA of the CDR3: TGTGCCAGCAGTCCTCGGGGGGGTCAGCCCCAGCATTTT. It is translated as CASSPRGGQPQHF.

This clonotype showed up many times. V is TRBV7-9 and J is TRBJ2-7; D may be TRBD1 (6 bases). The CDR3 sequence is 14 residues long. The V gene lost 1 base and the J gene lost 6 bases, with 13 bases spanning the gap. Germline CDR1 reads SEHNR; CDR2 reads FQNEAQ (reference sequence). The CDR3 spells CASSLGAGVSEQYF. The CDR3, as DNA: TGTGCCAGCAGCTTAGGAGCAGGGGTCAGCGAGCAGTACTTC. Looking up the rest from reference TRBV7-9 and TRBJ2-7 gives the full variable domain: DTGVSQNPRHKITKRGQNVTFRCDPISEHNRLYWYRQTLGQGPEFLTYFQNEAQLEKSRLLSDRFSAERPKGSFSTLEIQRTEQGDSAMYLCASSLGAGVSEQYFGPGTRLTVT.

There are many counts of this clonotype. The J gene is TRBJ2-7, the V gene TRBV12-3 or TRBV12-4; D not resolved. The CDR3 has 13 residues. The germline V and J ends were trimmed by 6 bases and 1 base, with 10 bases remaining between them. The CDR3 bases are TGTGCCAGCAGACAGCGTCGGTCCTACGAGCAGTACTTC. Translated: CASRQRRSYEQYF.

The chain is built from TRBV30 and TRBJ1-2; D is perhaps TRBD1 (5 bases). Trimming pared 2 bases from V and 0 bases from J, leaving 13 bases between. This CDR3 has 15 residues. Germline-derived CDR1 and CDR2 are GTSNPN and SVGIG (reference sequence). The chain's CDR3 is CAWSYGHSANYGYTF. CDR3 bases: TGTGCCTGGAGTTATGGACACTCAGCTAACTATGGCTACACCTTC.

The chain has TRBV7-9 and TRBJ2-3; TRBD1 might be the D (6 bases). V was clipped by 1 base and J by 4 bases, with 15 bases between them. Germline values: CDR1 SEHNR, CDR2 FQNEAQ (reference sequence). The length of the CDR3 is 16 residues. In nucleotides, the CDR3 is TGTGCCAGCAGCTTAGTTTGGGCAGGGGCTCCAGATACGCAGTATTTT. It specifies CASSLVWAGAPDTQYF.

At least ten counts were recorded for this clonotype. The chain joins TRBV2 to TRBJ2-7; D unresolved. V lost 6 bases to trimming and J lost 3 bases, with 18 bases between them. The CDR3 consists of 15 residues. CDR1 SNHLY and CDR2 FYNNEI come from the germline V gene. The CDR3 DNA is TGTGCCAGCAGGTCCGAAGCAGGTTTAGTCTACGAGCAGTACTTC. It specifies CASRSEAGLVYEQYF.

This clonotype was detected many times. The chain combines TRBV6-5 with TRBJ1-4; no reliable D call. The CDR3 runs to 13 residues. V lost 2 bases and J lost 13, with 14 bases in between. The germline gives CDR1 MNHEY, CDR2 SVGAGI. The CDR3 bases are TGTGCCAGCAGTTACGACGCGTGGGCGAGACTGTTTTTT. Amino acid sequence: CASSYDAWARLFF.